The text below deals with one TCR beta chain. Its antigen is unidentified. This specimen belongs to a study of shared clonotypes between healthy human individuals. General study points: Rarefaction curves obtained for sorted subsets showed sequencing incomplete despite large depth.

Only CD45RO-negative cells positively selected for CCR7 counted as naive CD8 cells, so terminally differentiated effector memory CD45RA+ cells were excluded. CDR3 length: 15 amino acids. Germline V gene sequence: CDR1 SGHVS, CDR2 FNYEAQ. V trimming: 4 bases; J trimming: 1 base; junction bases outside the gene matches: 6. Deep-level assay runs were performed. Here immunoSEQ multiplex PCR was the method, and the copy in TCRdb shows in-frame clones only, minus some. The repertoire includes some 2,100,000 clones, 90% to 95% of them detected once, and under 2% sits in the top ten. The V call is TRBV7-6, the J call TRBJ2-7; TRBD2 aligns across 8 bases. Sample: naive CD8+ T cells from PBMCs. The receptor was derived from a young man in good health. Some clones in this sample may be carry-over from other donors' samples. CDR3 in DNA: TGTGCCAGCAGCTCCTTCCGGGGGGGATCCTACGAGCAGTACTTC. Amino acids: CASSSFRGGSYEQYF.